The next 20 T cell receptor beta chains were all read from a single sample in a study of cytomegalovirus exposure and HLA in healthy donors. 60 Vbeta and 13 Jbeta primers were used in PCR. Only in-frame clones appear in the TCRdb table, and some are missing; sequencing was by immunoSEQ multiplex PCR. The sample includes around 130,000 clones. The sequenced sample was PBMCs. The source of these receptors is a woman aged 40 to 49 in good health and CMV-seronegative.

The V gene is TRBV4-3, the J gene TRBJ1-5; TRBD1 aligns across 8 bases. With 4 bases clipped from V and 2 bases from J, the junction kept 10 bases outside the gene matches. This CDR3 contains 17 residues. The germline V gene has CDR1 LGHNA and CDR2 YSLEER. The CDR3 region has the DNA TGCGCCAGCAGCCCCGGACAGGGTGGGTACGGCAATCAGCCCCAGCATTTT. Residues: CASSPGQGGYGNQPQHF.

The rearrangement joins TRBV10-1 to TRBJ1-2, with 9 bases matching TRBD1. This CDR3 has 15 amino acids. V lost 2 bases to trimming and J lost 4 bases; unmatched junction nucleotides: 5. Germline loops: CDR1 WNHNN, CDR2 SYGVQD (reference sequence). This CDR3 reads CASSEPGTGPYGYTF. As DNA, the CDR3 is TGCGCCAGCAGTGAGCCTGGGACAGGGCCCTATGGCTACACCTTC.

The genes are TRBV7-2 and TRBJ1-6; TRBD1 might be the D (5 bases). The CDR3 has 13 amino acids. The ends were cut back, 5 bases at V and 9 bases at J, with 11 bases in the middle. Per germline, CDR1 SGHTA and CDR2 FQGNSA. This CDR3 is CASSRRGGSPLHF. CDR3 sequence (DNA): TGTGCCAGCAGCCGGCGCGGGGGTTCACCCCTCCACTTT.

The chain has TRBV11-3 and TRBJ2-5; D ambiguous. The DNA matches TRBJ2-7 better at its end, which makes the J call doubtful. The V gene's germline CDR1 is SGHNT and CDR2 YENEEA. This CDR3 spans 13 amino acids. The CDR3 region is CASSLGGGYEQYF. The CDR3, as DNA: TGTGCCAGCAGCTTAGGAGGTGGTTACGAGCAGTACTTC.

V and J are TRBV7-9 and TRBJ2-7; 14 nucleotides match TRBD2. This CDR3 region has 17 residues. V lost 5 bases, J lost 4 bases, and 10 bases stayed unmatched. Germline lookup yields CDR1 SEHNR and CDR2 FQNEAQ (reference sequence). The CDR3 nucleotides read TGTGCCAGCAGCAGCCGGTCCCGGACTAGCGGGGGGTACGAGCAGTACGTC. Translation: CASSSRSRTSGGYEQYV.

The chain combines TRBV19 with TRBJ2-7, with 7 bases fitting TRBD1. V gave up 6 bases and J gave up 5 bases; unmatched junction bases: 10. The CDR3 loop spans 14 amino acids. Germline V CDR1 and CDR2: LNHDA, SQIVND (reference sequence). CDR3 sequence reads: CASRNKGAGNEQYF. As DNA, the CDR3 is TGTGCCAGTAGAAATAAGGGGGCCGGAAACGAGCAGTACTTC.

A remark on this clone: One end of the junction varies from germline; a read error may be responsible. The V and J genes are TRBV29-1 and TRBJ1-5, with D tentatively TRBD1 (6 bases). Per the germline V gene, CDR1 is SQVTM and CDR2 is ANQGSEA. The CDR3 is 13 amino acids. The CDR3 DNA follows: TGCAGCGCTGAATCAGGGGTAGGTCAGCCCCAGCATTTT. Translating it yields CSAESGVGQPQHF.

CDR3 loop: CASSLGGQGRAYGYTF. The CDR3 DNA reads as TGTGCCAGCAGCTTGGGTGGGCAGGGCAGGGCCTATGGCTACACCTTC. The chain couples TRBV7-8 to TRBJ1-2, with D tentatively TRBD1 (5 bases). Trimming removed 3 bases at V and 4 bases at J, with 18 bases between. Germline V gives CDR1 SGHVS, CDR2 FQNEAQ. This CDR3 spans 16 amino acids.

The chain carries TRBV7-3 and TRBJ1-2; D is unresolved. This CDR3 has 15 residues. CDR1 is SGHTA, CDR2 FQGTGA, per germline. Trimming removed 0 bases at V and 6 bases at J, with 14 bases between. This CDR3 reads CASSLTKYSVNGYTF. CDR3 bases: TGTGCCAGCAGCTTAACGAAATACAGTGTCAATGGCTACACCTTC. The whole variable domain, remainder taken from reference TRBV7-3 and TRBJ1-2, is GAGVSQTPSNKVTEKGKYVELRCDPISGHTALYWYRQSLGQGPEFLIYFQGTGAADDSGLPNDRFFAVRPEGSVSTLKIQRTERGDSAVYLCASSLTKYSVNGYTFGSGTRLTVV.

This chain uses TRBV4-2 with TRBJ2-1; D remains ambiguous. The CDR3 totals 15 residues. V dropped 4 bases and J dropped 0 bases, with 10 bases sitting between them. Germline V gives CDR1 LGHNA, CDR2 YNFKEQ. This CDR3 is CASSRSASSYNEQFF. The CDR3, as DNA: TGTGCCAGCAGCCGCAGCGCCAGCTCCTACAATGAGCAGTTCTTC.

The chain is built from TRBV16 and TRBJ2-1; 7 bases align to TRBD2. There are 15 residues in the CDR3. V shed 0 bases, J shed 5 bases, and the junction held 4 bases outside the gene matches. Germline assignment: CDR1 KGHSY and CDR2 FQNENV. The CDR3 sequence is CASSQSGGGDNEQFF. CDR3 nucleotide sequence: TGTGCCAGCAGCCAATCTGGCGGGGGTGACAATGAGCAGTTCTTC.

This sequence joins TRBV6-5 and TRBJ2-5; TRBD1 matches at 7 bases. Germline loops: CDR1 MNHEY, CDR2 SVGAGI. After removal of 0 bases from V and 2 bases from J, the junction contained 3 bases not matched to a gene. The CDR3 spans 15 residues. The DNA for the CDR3 is TGTGCCAGCAGTTACTCTGGCAGGGGGCAAGAGACCCAGTACTTC. Translated, it gives CASSYSGRGQETQYF.

The CDR3 DNA reads as TGCGCCAGCAAATCCGACACTAACACCGGGGAGCTGTTTTTT. This translates into CASKSDTNTGELFF. The genes are TRBV5-1 and TRBJ2-2; D not certain. V lost 6 bases, J lost 2 bases, and 11 bases lay in between. Germline V gene lookup returns CDR1 SGHRS and CDR2 YFSETQ. The CDR3 sequence is 14 residues long.

The chain uses TRBV7-9 and TRBJ1-3; 8 bases align to TRBD1. The CDR3 loop spans 16 amino acids. The V gene's germline CDR1 is SEHNR and CDR2 FQNEAQ (reference sequence). Trimming removed 4 bases from V and 3 bases from J; junction bases left unmatched: 8. The CDR3 spells CASSSTGTGYGNTIYF. CDR3 bases: TGTGCCAGCAGCTCGACCGGGACAGGTTATGGAAACACCATATATTTT. Supplemented by reference TRBV7-9 and TRBJ1-3, the full variable domain reads DTGVSQNPRHKITKRGQNVTFRCDPISEHNRLYWYRQTLGQGPEFLTYFQNEAQLEKSRLLSDRFSAERPKGSFSTLEIQRTEQGDSAMYLCASSSTGTGYGNTIYFGEGSWLTVV.

The rearrangement uses TRBV6-5 and TRBJ1-5, with TRBD1 as a possible D gene (5 bases). The CDR3 has 16 residues. V was pared by 0 bases and J by 7 bases, with 16 bases between. Germline assignment: CDR1 MNHEY and CDR2 SVGAGI. As DNA, the CDR3 is TGTGCCAGCAGTTACTCGGGGCAGGGTGGTTACCAGCCCCAGCATTTT. Translation gives CASSYSGQGGYQPQHF.

The chain combines TRBV7-8 with TRBJ1-2; D is unresolved. CDR3 length: 14 amino acids. Germline CDR1 and CDR2: SGHVS and FQNEAQ. Trimming took off 2 bases at V and 4 bases at J, with 11 bases between the two ends. The CDR3, as DNA: TGTGCCAGCAGCTTATGGGCGGAGGCCTATGGCTACACCTTC. It translates to CASSLWAEAYGYTF. Full variable domain (outside the CDR3, taken from reference TRBV7-8 and TRBJ1-2): GAGVSQSPRYKVAKRGQDVALRCDPISGHVSLFWYQQALGQGPEFLTYFQNEAQLDKSGLPSDRFFAERPEGSVSTLKIQRTQQEDSAVYLCASSLWAEAYGYTFGSGTRLTVV.

The V call is TRBV19, the J call TRBJ2-5, with TRBD2 matching over 9 bases. Germline-derived CDR1 and CDR2 are LNHDA and SQIVND (reference sequence). V trimming: 4 bases; J trimming: 4 bases; junction bases outside the gene matches: 4. The CDR3 has 14 residues. This CDR3 reads CASSRAGGLETQYF. In DNA form, the CDR3 reads TGTGCCAGTAGTAGAGCGGGGGGCTTAGAGACCCAGTACTTC.

V is TRBV7-2 and J is TRBJ1-2; no clear D. The V and J ends lost 3 bases and 12 bases respectively, with 17 bases between them. CDR3 length equals 13 residues. The germline gives CDR1 SGHTA, CDR2 FQGNSA. CDR3 amino acids: CASSFAREAIDTF. CDR3 DNA sequence: TGTGCCAGCAGCTTCGCCCGGGAGGCGATCGACACCTTC. Using reference TRBV7-2 and TRBJ1-2 for the parts outside the CDR3, the full variable domain is GAGVSQSPSNKVTEKGKDVELRCDPISGHTALYWYRQSLGQGLEFLIYFQGNSAPDKSGLPSDRFSAERTGGSVSTLTIQRTQQEDSAVYLCASSFAREAIDTFGSGTRLTVV.

The chain couples TRBV2 to TRBJ1-5, with D perhaps matching TRBD1 (6 bases). The V end was cut by 8 bases, the J end by 0 bases, with 14 bases between. CDR1 and CDR2 (germline): SNHLY, FYNNEI. This CDR3 spans 15 amino acids. This chain's CDR3 is CASRNRVRSNQPQHF. In DNA form, the CDR3 reads TGTGCCAGCCGCAACAGGGTTCGTAGCAATCAGCCCCAGCATTTT.

The chain couples TRBV10-3 to TRBJ1-5; 8 bases fit TRBD1. Germline CDR1 ENHRY, CDR2 SYGVKD. The CDR3 is made up of 16 amino acids. V shed 2 bases and J 10 bases; nucleotides not matched to a gene: 13. In DNA, the CDR3 is TGTGCCATCAGTGAGGCCGGACAGGGCCAAGGAGGACCCCAGCATTTT. It encodes CAISEAGQGQGGPQHF.